Listed below are T cell receptor beta chains from one sample, sequenced in a study of T-cell memory formation after mild COVID-19. TCRdb analysed the 5' RACE reads with MiXCR anew, one entry per CDR3 protein. The profile shows almost 350,000 distinct CDR3 sequences, 20% to 25% of them singletons. The sample comprised PBMCs or a T cell subset sorted from them (not recorded which). These receptors were taken from a man younger than 35 who had mild COVID-19 (a few samples of this study predate the infection). Cell type and time point are not known. Both conserved end residues are part of each CDR3. Fields, in order: D gene, V gene, clone size, CDR3 length, J gene, CDR3 DNA, CDR3 protein. A D gene is named only where the DNA matches it firmly. Not every row has a clone size; where given, it reads once, few, many or a size class.

TRBD2,TRBV4-1,few,13,TRBJ2-1,TGCGCCAGCAGCCAAGCTGGGACTAGCGGCCGCCTCTTC,CASSQAGTSGRLF
TRBD1,TRBV6-2/TRBV6-3,few,15,TRBJ1-1,TGTGCCAGCAGTCAGACAGGGGGCATTAGGACTGAAGCTTTCTTT,CASSQTGGIRTEAFF
NA,TRBV21-1,NA,16,TRBJ2-7,TGTGCCAGCAGCGGGAGCGGGGGGATCTCGATGTACGAGCAGTACTTC,CASSGSGGISMYEQYF
NA,TRBV7-2,NA,14,TRBJ1-4,TGTGCCAGCAGCTTAGAGAGAGGGGATGAAAAACTGTTTTTT,CASSLERGDEKLFF
TRBD1,TRBV7-2,few,15,TRBJ2-7,TGTGCCAGCAGCTTAATGGGACAGTCCTCCTACGAGCAGTACTTC,CASSLMGQSSYEQYF
NA,TRBV12-3/TRBV12-4,NA,13,TRBJ1-2,TGTGCCAGCACTGACAGCGCCTATGTCGGCTACACCTTC,CASTDSAYVGYTF
NA,TRBV12-3/TRBV12-4,NA,15,TRBJ1-1,TGTGCCAGCAGTTTACGGCAGAGCATGAACACTGAAGCTTTCTTT,CASSLRQSMNTEAFF
TRBD1,TRBV29-1,few,14,TRBJ1-2,TGCAGCGTGTTCGACGGGACAGGGCTCTATGGCTACACCTTC,CSVFDGTGLYGYTF
NA,TRBV6-6,many,11,TRBJ2-3,TGTGCCAGTGGGGGCGCAGATACGCAGTATTTT,CASGGADTQYF
TRBD1,TRBV7-9,NA,15,TRBJ2-5,TGTGCCAGCAGCTCGAACCGGGACAGGGTCGAGACCCAGTACTTC,CASSSNRDRVETQYF
TRBD1,TRBV7-2,NA,14,TRBJ2-2,TGTGCCAGCAGCCCGCGGACAGGGGTAGGCGAGCTGTTTTTT,CASSPRTGVGELFF
NA,TRBV6-2/TRBV6-3,NA,14,TRBJ2-3,TGTGCCAGCAGTTACCGTGGGAGAACAGATACGCAGTATTTT,CASSYRGRTDTQYF
NA,TRBV4-1,NA,15,TRBJ1-2,TGCGCCAGCAGCCAAGGAGGAATCGGGGGCTATGGCTACACCTTC,CASSQGGIGGYGYTF
NA,TRBV7-9,NA,15,TRBJ1-3,TGTGCCAGCAGCTTCCCGGGACCTACTGGAAACACCATATATTTT,CASSFPGPTGNTIYF
NA,TRBV29-1,NA,11,TRBJ1-2,TGCAGCGTTGAAGGCGCGGGCAGCTACACCTTC,CSVEGAGSYTF
NA,TRBV29-1,few,11,TRBJ2-7,TGCAGCGTTGAGGTAATCTACGAGCAGTACTTC,CSVEVIYEQYF
NA,TRBV6-5,few,16,TRBJ2-4,TGTGCCAGCAGTTACGCCGGAGGGGGAGCCAAAAACATTCAGTACTTC,CASSYAGGGAKNIQYF
TRBD2,TRBV5-1,NA,16,TRBJ2-3,TGCGCCAGCAACAGGATAGGGGCGGGGGACACAGATACGCAGTATTTT,CASNRIGAGDTDTQYF
NA,TRBV12-3/TRBV12-4,few,12,TRBJ2-2,TGTGCCAGCAGCCGGGTTGGCGGGGAGCTGTTTTTT,CASSRVGGELFF
NA,TRBV2,NA,14,TRBJ2-1,TGTGCCAGCACCGCTGGACCGAACTACAATGAGCAGTTCTTC,CASTAGPNYNEQFF
NA,TRBV6-5,NA,14,TRBJ2-1,TGTGCCAGCAGTTACGAATATTCGCCGAATGAGCAGTTCTTC,CASSYEYSPNEQFF
NA,TRBV27,few,16,TRBJ1-2,TGTGCCAGCAGCCCTGAGGAGGGAGGGTACCCCTATGGCTACACCTTC,CASSPEEGGYPYGYTF
NA,TRBV7-6,many,13,TRBJ1-1,TGTGCCAGCAGCACCGACAGGAACACTGAAGCTTTCTTT,CASSTDRNTEAFF
NA,TRBV5-1,few,13,TRBJ2-1,TGCGCCAGCAGCTTGACTAGTTTGGATGAGCAGTTCTTC,CASSLTSLDEQFF
NA,TRBV11-2,NA,17,TRBJ2-5,TGTGCCAGCAGCTTCCCGATATGGGGTGCGGACCAAGAGACCCAGTACTTC,CASSFPIWGADQETQYF
TRBD1,TRBV29-1,few,17,TRBJ1-2,TGCAGCGTTTGGGGTCGAACCGGGACAGGGGGCGACTATGGCTACACCTTC,CSVWGRTGTGGDYGYTF
NA,TRBV9,many,14,TRBJ1-4,TGTGCCAGCAGCGTTTCTCAGGGAGATGAAAAACTGTTTTTT,CASSVSQGDEKLFF
NA,TRBV7-9,NA,12,TRBJ2-1,TGTGCCAGCAGTTCTCTTGGCGATGAGCAGTTCTTC,CASSSLGDEQFF
TRBD2,TRBV4-3,NA,17,TRBJ2-1,TGCGCCAGCAGCCAAGATCCACTAGCGGGGGCCTTCAATGAGCAGTTCTTC,CASSQDPLAGAFNEQFF
TRBD1,TRBV7-9,few,14,TRBJ1-2,TGTGCCAGCAGCCCCGGACAGGGGCTAAATGGCTACACCTTC,CASSPGQGLNGYTF